Included here is one T cell receptor beta chain sequence, with context. Its target is not known. UMI-labeled 5' RACE yielded the TRB cDNA libraries. TCRdb reprocessed the 5' RACE reads and reports one entry per CDR3 protein, with no DNA. This repertoire includes 45,000 to 75,000 distinct CDR3 sequences. CD45RO-CCR7+CD27+CD95- cells counted as naive CD8+ T cells. These data are taken from a study of CXCR3-negative and CXCR3-positive naive CD8 T cells. Study-wide results and caveats: Upon cryopreservation, CXCR3 expression partially decreased, and most assays used fresh PBMCs. Comparably high diversity marked both naive subsets, whereas memory CD8+ cells had much lower diversity.

Germline V CDR1 and CDR2: MNHEY, SMNVEV (reference sequence). This CDR3 is built from 12 residues. Source material: naive CXCR3- CD8+ T cells from blood. As to subset: CD45RO-CCR7+CD27+CD95- naive CD8+ T cells lacking CXCR3 (TNR3-). The chain uses TRBV27 and TRBJ2-1; the D gene TCRdb calls, TRBD2, cannot be checked with no DNA. The clonotype was recovered from a human donor in good health. Some clones in this sample may be carry-over from other donors' samples. Here the CDR3 reads CAITGLNNEQFF.